The entry that follows covers one TCR beta chain sequence. What it recognizes is unknown. TCRdb redid the calling of the reads with MiXCR, one entry per CDR3 protein. The data contain some 800,000 distinct CDR3 sequences, almost 30% of them seen just once; the ten biggest clones take up 13%. The sample comes from a study of T cell repertoires in cytomegalovirus infection. Study-level background: Recently identified HLA-C-restricted CMV epitopes were used, and well-studied HLA-B-restricted CMV epitopes were used as well. Carrying CMV and the relevant HLA type showed in public TCR beta signatures.

Germline CDR1 reads MGHRA; CDR2 reads YSYEKL. There are 17 residues in the CDR3. Trimming took 0 bases from V and 1 from J; bases not matched to a gene: 8. Study-level results: Public TCR beta family frequency separated CMV-and-HLA carriers, including in an independent cohort.

The material sequenced was cultured CD8+ T cells from PBMCs, taken from culture after CMV antigen stimulation. This chain uses TRBV4-1 with TRBJ1-1; TRBD1 matches at 7 bases. The clonotype originates from a human donor in good health (CMV status not recorded). Some clones in this sample may be carry-over from other donors' samples. DNA for the CDR3: TGCGCCAGCAGCCAAGATGGGGCCGGGACAGCGAACACTGAAGCTTTCTTT. Its translation is CASSQDGAGTANTEAFF.